Shown below are 8 T cell receptor beta chains from a single sample sequenced in a study of cytomegalovirus exposure and HLA in healthy donors (dated by TCRdb to about 2017). The receptor library was made with the immunoSEQ multiplex PCR assay. TCRdb carries this immuneACCESS record with in-frame sequences only. Its versions omit some clonotypes, under half of them owing to an unresolved V gene in the studies checked, with the rest unexplained. This sample is represented by tens of thousands of clones; just under 95% of them were singletons. Of the sample, about 0.7% falls within the top ten clones. Sequences were obtained from PBMCs. The receptors originated from a man younger than 35 in good health and CMV-seronegative.

This chain links TRBV6-4 with TRBJ2-1, with 8 bases lining up with TRBD2. J gave up 2 bases and V 3 bases, and 0 bases lay outside the gene matches. The CDR3 covers 14 residues. Germline CDR1 MRHNA, CDR2 SNTAGT. CDR3: CASSETSAYNEQFF. The CDR3 coding sequence is TGTGCCAGCAGTGAGACTAGCGCCTACAATGAGCAGTTCTTC.

The chain recombines TRBV29-1 with TRBJ2-2; D is perhaps TRBD1 (5 bases). This CDR3 spans 12 amino acids. Germline CDR1 reads SQVTM; CDR2 reads ANQGSEA. Trimming took 7 bases from V and 4 from J, leaving 10 bases between them. The CDR3 loop is CSAVGVTGELFF. The CDR3, as DNA: TGCAGCGCTGTAGGGGTCACCGGGGAGCTGTTTTTT.

The CDR3 DNA follows: TGTGCCAGCAGTCGGGGAGCTTACAATGAGCAGTTCTTC. Encoded protein: CASSRGAYNEQFF. This rearrangement joins TRBV28 to TRBJ2-1, with TRBD2 as a possible D gene (5 bases). This CDR3 contains 13 residues. V lost 5 bases and J lost 4, with 9 bases in between. Germline CDR1 reads MDHEN; CDR2 reads SYDVKM. Drawing the rest from reference TRBV28 and TRBJ2-1, the complete variable domain is DVKVTQSSRYLVKRTGEKVFLECVQDMDHENMFWYRQDPGLGLRLIYFSYDVKMKEKGDIPEGYSVSREKKERFSLILESASTNQTSMYLCASSRGAYNEQFFGPGTRLTVL.

The J gene is TRBJ2-5, the V gene TRBV9; D unresolved. Germline assignment: CDR1 SGDLS and CDR2 YYNGEE. V lost 1 base and J lost 4, with 8 bases in between. The CDR3 loop spans 13 amino acids. Here the CDR3 reads CASSVSEVETQYF. CDR3 nucleotides: TGTGCCAGCAGCGTAAGTGAGGTAGAGACCCAGTACTTC.

This chain links TRBV27 with TRBJ2-5, with 7 bases lining up with TRBD2. V shed 4 bases, J shed 2 bases, and the junction held 7 bases outside the gene matches. Germline CDR1 MNHEY, CDR2 SMNVEV (reference sequence). This CDR3 is built from 15 residues. The CDR3 protein is CASSSLRGLQETQYF. DNA for the CDR3: TGTGCCAGCAGTTCGCTAAGGGGACTACAAGAGACCCAGTACTTC.

V and J are TRBV7-8 and TRBJ2-3; the match to TRBD2 covers 9 bases. V shed 2 bases, J shed 6 bases, and the junction held 6 bases outside the gene matches. The germline V gene has CDR1 SGHVS and CDR2 FQNEAQ. The CDR3 is 15 amino acids. The CDR3 is CASSLMAGGGDTQYF. Here the CDR3 DNA reads TGTGCCAGCAGCTTAATGGCGGGAGGGGGGGATACGCAGTATTTT.

The sample holds one count of this clone. This chain joins TRBV10-3 and TRBJ2-7; 13 bases agree with TRBD2. Germline V gives CDR1 ENHRY, CDR2 SYGVKD. Trimming removed 3 bases from V and 7 bases from J; junction bases left unmatched: 12. CDR3 length equals 17 residues. Written as DNA, the CDR3 is TGTGCCATCAGTGAATCTTCGGAAGGACTAGCGGGGGATGAGCAGTACTTC. Translated, it gives CAISESSEGLAGDEQYF.

The chain employs TRBV25-1 and TRBJ1-1; the D gene is possibly TRBD1 (5 bases). This CDR3 is built from 15 residues. Looked up from germline, CDR1 is MGHDK and CDR2 is SYGVNS. V gave up 1 base and J gave up 2 bases, with 11 bases separating them. The CDR3 sequence is CASSESGRANTEAFF. CDR3 DNA sequence: TGTGCCAGCAGTGAATCGGGCAGGGCAAACACTGAAGCTTTCTTT.